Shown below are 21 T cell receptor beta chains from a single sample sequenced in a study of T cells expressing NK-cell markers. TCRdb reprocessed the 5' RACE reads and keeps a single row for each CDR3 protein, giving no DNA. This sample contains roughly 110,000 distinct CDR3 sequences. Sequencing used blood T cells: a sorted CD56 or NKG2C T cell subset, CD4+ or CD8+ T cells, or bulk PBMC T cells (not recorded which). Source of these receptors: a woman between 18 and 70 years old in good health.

The CDR3 sequence: CASSSGGRQPQHF. The chain employs TRBV12-3 or TRBV12-4 and TRBJ1-5; there is no DNA to check the TCRdb D call of TRBD1. This CDR3 spans 13 amino acids.

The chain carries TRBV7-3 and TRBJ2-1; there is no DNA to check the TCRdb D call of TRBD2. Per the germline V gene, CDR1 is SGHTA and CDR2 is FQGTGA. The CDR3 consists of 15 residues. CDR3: CASSFGLAGYNEQFF.

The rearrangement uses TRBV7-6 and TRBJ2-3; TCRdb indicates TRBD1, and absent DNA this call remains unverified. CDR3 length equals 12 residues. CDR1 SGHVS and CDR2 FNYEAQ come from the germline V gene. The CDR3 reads CASSAGRDTQYF.

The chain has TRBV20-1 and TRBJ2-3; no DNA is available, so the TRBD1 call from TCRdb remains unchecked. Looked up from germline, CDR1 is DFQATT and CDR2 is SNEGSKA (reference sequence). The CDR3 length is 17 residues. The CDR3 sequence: CSAEVPTGTASTDTQYF.

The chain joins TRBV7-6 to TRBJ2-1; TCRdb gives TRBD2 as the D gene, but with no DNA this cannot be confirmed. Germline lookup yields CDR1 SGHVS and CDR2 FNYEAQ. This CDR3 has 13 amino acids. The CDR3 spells CASSSLVGDEQFF.

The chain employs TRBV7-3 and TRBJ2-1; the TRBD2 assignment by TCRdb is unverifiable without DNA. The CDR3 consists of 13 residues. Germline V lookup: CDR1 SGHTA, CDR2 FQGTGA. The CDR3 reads CASSPIGANEQFF.

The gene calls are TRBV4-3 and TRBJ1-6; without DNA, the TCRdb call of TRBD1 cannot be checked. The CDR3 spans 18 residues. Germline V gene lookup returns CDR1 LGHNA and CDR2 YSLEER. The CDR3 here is CASSQVLDSLRYNSPLHF.

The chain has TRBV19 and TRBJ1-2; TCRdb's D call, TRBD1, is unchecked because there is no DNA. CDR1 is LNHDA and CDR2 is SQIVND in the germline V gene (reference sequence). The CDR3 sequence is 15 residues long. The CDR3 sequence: CASTPGQGGNYGYTF. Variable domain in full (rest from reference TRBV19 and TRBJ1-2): DGGITQSPKYLFRKEGQNVTLSCEQNLNHDAMYWYRQDPGQGLRLIYYSQIVNDFQKGDIAEGYSVSREKKESFPLTVTSAQKNPTAFYLCASTPGQGGNYGYTFGSGTRLTVV.

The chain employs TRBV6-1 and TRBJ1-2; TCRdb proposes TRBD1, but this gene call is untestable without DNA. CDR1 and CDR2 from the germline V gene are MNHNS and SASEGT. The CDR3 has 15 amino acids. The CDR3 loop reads CASSEFRQGASGYTF.

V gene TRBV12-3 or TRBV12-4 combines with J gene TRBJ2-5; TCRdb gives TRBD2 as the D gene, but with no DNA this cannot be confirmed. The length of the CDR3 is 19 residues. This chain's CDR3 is CASSLMARRLAGTGETQYF.

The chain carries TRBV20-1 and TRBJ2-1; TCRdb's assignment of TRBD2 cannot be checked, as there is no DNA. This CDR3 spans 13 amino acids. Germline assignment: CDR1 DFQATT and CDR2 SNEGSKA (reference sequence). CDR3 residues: CSASKRGGYEQFF.

This CDR3 reads CASSVAAGGITEAFF. The chain couples TRBV9 to TRBJ1-1; TCRdb outputs TRBD1, but without DNA this stays unchecked. Germline CDR1 and CDR2: SGDLS and YYNGEE. This CDR3 spans 15 amino acids.

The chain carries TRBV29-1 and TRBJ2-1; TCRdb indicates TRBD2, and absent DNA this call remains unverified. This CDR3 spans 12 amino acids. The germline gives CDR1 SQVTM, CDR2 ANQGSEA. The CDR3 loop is CSVEDQTEGQFF.

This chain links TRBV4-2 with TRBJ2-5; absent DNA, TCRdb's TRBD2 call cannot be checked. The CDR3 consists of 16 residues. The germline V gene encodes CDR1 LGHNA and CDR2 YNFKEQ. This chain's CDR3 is CASSPLAGVYQETQYF.

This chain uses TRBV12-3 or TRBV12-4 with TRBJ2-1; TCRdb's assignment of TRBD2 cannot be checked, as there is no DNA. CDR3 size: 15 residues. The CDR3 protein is CASSASSGVGNEQFF.

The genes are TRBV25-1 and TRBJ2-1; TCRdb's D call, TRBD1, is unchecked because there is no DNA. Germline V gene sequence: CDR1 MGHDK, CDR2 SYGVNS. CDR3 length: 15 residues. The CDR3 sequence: CASMGTGWAYNEQFF.

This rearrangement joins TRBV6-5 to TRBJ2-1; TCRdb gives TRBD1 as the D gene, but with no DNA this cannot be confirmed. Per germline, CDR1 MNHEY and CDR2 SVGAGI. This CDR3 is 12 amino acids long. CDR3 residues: CASTGSYNEQFF.

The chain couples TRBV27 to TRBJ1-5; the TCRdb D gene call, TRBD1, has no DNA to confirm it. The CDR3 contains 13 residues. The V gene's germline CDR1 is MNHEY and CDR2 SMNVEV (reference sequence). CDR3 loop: CASSFGRNQPQHF.

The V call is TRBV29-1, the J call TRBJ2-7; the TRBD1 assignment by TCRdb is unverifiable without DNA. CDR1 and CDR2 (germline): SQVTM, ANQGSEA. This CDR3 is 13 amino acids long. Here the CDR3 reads CSVDGTGTYEQYF.

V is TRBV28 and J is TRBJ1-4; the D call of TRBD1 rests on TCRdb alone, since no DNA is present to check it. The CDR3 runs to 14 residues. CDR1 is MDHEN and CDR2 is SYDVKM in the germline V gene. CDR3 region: CASSLGQGDEKLFF. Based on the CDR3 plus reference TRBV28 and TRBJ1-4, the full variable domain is DVKVTQSSRYLVKRTGEKVFLECVQDMDHENMFWYRQDPGLGLRLIYFSYDVKMKEKGDIPEGYSVSREKKERFSLILESASTNQTSMYLCASSLGQGDEKLFFGSGTQLSVL.

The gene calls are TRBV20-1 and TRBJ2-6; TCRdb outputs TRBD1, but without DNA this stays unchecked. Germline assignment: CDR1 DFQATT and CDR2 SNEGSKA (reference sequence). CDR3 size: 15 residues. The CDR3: CSATDRVDGANVLTF.